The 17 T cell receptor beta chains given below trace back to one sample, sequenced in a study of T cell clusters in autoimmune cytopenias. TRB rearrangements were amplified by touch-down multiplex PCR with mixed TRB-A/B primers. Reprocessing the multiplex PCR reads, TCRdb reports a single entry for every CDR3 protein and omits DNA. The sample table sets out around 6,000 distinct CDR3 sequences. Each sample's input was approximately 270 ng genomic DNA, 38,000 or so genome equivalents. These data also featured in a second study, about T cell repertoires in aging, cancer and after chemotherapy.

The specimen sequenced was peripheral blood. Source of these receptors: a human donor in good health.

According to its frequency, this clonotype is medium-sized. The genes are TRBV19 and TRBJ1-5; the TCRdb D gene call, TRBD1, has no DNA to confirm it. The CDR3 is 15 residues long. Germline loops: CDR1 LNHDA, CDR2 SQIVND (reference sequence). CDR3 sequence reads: CASSKADSLNQPQHF.

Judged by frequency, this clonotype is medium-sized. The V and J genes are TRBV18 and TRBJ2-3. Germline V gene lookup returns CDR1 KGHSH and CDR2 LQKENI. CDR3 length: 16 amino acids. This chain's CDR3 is CASSPRGSGSKDTQYF.

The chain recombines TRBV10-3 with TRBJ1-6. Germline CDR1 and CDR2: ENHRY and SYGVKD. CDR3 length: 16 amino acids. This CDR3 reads CAISETLYGVNSPLHF.

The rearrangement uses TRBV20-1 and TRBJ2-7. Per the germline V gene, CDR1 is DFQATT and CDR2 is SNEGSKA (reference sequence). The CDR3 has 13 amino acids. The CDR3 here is CSARDIGNYEQYF.

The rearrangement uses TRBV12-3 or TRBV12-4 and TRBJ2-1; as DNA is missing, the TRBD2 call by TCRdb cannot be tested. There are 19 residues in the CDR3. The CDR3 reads CASILGAGGGSHSYNEQFF.

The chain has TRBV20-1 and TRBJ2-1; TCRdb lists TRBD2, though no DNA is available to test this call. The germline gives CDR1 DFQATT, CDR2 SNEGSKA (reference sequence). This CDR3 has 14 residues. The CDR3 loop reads CSGRLAGAANEQFF.

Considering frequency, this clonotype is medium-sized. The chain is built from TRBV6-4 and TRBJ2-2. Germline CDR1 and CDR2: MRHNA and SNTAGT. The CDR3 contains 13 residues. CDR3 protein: CASSEFRTGELFF.

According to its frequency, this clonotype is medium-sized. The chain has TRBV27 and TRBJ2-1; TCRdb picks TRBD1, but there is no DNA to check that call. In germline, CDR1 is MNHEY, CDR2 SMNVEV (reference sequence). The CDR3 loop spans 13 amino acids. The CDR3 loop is CASRTRTVDEQFF.

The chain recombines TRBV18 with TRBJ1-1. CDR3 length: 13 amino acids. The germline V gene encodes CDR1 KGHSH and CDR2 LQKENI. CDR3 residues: CASSPSGQLEAFF.

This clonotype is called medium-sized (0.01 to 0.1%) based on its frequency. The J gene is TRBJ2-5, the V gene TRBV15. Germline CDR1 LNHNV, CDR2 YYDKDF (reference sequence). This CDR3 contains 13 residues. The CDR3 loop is CATSSNVQETQYF.

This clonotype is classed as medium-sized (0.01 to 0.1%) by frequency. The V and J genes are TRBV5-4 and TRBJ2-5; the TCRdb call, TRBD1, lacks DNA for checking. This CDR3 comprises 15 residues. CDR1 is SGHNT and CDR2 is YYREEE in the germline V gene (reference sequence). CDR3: CASSQPGGAGETQYF.

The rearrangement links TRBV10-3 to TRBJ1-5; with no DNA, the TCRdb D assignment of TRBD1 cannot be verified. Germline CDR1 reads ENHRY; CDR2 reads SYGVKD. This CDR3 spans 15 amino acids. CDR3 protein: CAISAQGQDGQPQHF.

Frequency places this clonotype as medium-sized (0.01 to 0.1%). CDR3 sequence reads: CASSEVVNQPQHF. The chain uses TRBV6-1 and TRBJ1-5. The CDR3 length is 13 residues. From germline, CDR1 is MNHNS and CDR2 SASEGT.

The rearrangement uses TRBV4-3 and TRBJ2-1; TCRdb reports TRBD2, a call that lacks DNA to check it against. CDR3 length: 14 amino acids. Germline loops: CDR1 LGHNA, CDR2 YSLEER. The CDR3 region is CASSPRTSPDEQFF.

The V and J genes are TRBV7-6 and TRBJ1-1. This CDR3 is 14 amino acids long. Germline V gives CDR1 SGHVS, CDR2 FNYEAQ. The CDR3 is CASSFLSANTEAFF.

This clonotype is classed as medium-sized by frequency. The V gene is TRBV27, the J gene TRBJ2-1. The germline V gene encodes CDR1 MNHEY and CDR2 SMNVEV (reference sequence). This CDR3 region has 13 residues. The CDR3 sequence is CASSSGLYNEQFF.

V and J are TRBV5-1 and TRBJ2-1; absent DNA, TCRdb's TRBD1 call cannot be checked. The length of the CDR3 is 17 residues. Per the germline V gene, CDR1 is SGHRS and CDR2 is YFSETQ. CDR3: CASRLGQGRSSYNEQFF.